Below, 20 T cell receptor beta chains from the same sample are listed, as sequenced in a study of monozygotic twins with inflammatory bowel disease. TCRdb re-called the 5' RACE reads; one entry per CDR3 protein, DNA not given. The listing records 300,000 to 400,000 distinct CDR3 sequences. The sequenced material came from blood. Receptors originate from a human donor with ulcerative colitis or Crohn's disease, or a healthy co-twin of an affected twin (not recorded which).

CDR3: CASSQDVGSYEQYF. The rearrangement uses TRBV4-3 and TRBJ2-7. Germline-derived CDR1 and CDR2 are LGHNA and YSLEER. CDR3 length: 14 amino acids.

This CDR3 is CASSHRLTGLARNEQFF. J is TRBJ2-1 and V is TRBV28; absent DNA, TCRdb's TRBD1 call cannot be checked. Germline V gives CDR1 MDHEN, CDR2 SYDVKM. The CDR3 is made up of 17 amino acids.

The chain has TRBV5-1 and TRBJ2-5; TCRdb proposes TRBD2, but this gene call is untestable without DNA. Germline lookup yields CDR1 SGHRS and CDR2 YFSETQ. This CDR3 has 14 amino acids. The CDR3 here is CASSLEGLAETQYF.

CDR3 loop: CASSMFAGGPYEQFF. The rearrangement joins TRBV19 to TRBJ2-1; TCRdb lists TRBD2, though no DNA is available to test this call. The CDR3 has 15 amino acids. Looked up from germline, CDR1 is LNHDA and CDR2 is SQIVND (reference sequence).

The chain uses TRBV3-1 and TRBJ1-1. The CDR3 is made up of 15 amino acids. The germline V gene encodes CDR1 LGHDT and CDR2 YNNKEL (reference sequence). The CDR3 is CASSSRGGPNTEAFF.

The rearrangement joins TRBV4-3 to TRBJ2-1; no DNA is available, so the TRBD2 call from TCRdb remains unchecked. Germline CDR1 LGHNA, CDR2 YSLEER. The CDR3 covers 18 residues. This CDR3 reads CASSQVVRGLTYINEQFF.

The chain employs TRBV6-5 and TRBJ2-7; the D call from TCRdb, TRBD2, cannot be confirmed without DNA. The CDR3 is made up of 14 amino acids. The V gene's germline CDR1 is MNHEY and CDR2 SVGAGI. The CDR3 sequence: CASSYGGGGTAQYF.

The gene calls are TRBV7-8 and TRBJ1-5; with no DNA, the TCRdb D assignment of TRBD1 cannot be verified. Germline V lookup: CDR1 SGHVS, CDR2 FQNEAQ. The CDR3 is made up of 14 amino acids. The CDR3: CASSPRVRNQPQHF.

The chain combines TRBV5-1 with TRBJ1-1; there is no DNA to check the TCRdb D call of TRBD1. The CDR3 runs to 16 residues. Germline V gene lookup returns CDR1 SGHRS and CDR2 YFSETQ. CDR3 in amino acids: CASSRLVGGFNTEAFF.

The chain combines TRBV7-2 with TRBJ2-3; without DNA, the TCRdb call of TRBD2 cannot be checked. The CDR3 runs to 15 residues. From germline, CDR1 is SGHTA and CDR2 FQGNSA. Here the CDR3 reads CASSYQGLAGDTQYF.

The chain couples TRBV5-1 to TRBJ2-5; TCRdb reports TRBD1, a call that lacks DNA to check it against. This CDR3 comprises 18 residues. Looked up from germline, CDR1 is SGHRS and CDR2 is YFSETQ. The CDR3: CASSQRWDWEQLTETQYF.

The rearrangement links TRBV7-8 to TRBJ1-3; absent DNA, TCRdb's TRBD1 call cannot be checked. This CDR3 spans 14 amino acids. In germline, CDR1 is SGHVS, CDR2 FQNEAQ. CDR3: CASSPQRGGNTIYF. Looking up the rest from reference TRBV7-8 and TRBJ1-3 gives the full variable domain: GAGVSQSPRYKVAKRGQDVALRCDPISGHVSLFWYQQALGQGPEFLTYFQNEAQLDKSGLPSDRFFAERPEGSVSTLKIQRTQQEDSAVYLCASSPQRGGNTIYFGEGSWLTVV.

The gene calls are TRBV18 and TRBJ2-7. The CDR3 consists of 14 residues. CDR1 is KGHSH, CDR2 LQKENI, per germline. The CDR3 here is CASSLAEGAGEQYF.

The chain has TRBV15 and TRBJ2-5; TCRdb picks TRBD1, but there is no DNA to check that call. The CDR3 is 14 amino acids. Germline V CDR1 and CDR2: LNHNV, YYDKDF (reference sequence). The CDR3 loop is CATSRAPRGETQYF. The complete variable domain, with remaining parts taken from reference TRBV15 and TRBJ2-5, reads DAMVIQNPRYQVTQFGKPVTLSCSQTLNHNVMYWYQQKSSQAPKLLFHYYDKDFNNEADTPDNFQSRRPNTSFCFLDIRSPGLGDTAMYLCATSRAPRGETQYFGPGTRLLVL.

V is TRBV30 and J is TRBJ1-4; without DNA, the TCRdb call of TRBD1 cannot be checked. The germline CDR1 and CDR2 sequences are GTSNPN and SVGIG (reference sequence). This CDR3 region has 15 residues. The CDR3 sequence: CAWSIPTGVNEKLFF.

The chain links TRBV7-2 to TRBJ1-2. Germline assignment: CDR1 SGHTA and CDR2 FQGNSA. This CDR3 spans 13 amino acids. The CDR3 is CASSPSVNYGYTF.

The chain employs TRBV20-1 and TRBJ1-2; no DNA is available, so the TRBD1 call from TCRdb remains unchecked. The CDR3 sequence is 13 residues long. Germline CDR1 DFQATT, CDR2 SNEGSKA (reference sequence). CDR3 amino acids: CSASGGFIYGYTF.

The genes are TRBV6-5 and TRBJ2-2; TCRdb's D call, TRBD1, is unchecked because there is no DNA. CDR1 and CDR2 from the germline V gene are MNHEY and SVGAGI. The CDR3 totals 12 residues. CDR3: CASSFQGVQLFF.

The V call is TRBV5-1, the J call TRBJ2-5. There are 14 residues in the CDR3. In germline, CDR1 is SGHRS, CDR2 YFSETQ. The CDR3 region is CASSLETSQETQYF.

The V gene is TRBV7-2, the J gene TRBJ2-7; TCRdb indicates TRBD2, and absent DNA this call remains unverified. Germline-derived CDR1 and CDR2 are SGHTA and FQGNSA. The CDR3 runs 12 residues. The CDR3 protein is CASSPEEGEQYF.